These 4 T cell receptor beta chains were all obtained from the same sample, sequenced in a study of T cell repertoires in cytomegalovirus infection. No cognate antigen is known for these TCRs. One entry per CDR3 protein, called by TCRdb with MiXCR from the reads. The table shows around 200,000 distinct CDR3 sequences, with 38% occurring only once. Here the sequenced sample was CD8+ T cells from cultured PBMCs, taken from culture after CMV antigen stimulation. The origin of the receptors is a human donor in good health (CMV status not recorded). Some clones in this sample may be carry-over from other donors' samples.

This clonotype was counted a few times. This chain connects TRBV27 to TRBJ1-2; 7 nucleotides line up with TRBD1. Germline V gives CDR1 MNHEY, CDR2 SMNVEV (reference sequence). V was clipped by 3 bases and J by 8 bases; unmatched bases: 12. The CDR3 sequence is 15 residues long. This CDR3 is CASSLEAGGDGGYTF. The CDR3 bases are TGTGCCAGCAGTTTGGAGGCAGGGGGAGATGGGGGCTACACCTTC.

This chain links TRBV29-1 with TRBJ2-5, with D perhaps TRBD1 or TRBD2 (5 bases each). In germline, CDR1 is SQVTM, CDR2 ANQGSEA. The CDR3 extends over 13 amino acids. Trimming shortened V by 3 bases and J by 5 bases, and 13 bases separated the two germline ends. CDR3 nucleotides: TGCAGCGTTGAGGCAGCCGAGGGGGAGACCCAGTACTTC. It yields the protein CSVEAAEGETQYF.

The CDR3 DNA reads as TGTGCCAGCAGACAGGGTGGTCTGCGGGAGCAGTACTTC. This codes for CASRQGGLREQYF. The chain uses TRBV2 and TRBJ2-7, with a possible D match to TRBD1 (6 bases). The V end was cut by 6 bases, the J end by 7 bases, with 16 bases between. Per the germline V gene, CDR1 is SNHLY and CDR2 is FYNNEI. This CDR3 region has 13 residues.

J is TRBJ2-2 and V is TRBV28; 9 bases map to TRBD2. The germline gives CDR1 MDHEN, CDR2 SYDVKM. V was pared by 6 bases and J by 7 bases, with 6 bases of the junction left unmatched. The CDR3 is 14 amino acids. CDR3 bases: TGTGCCAGCAGAGTAGCGGGAGTTGGCGGGGAGCTGTTTTTT. Translating gives CASRVAGVGGELFF.